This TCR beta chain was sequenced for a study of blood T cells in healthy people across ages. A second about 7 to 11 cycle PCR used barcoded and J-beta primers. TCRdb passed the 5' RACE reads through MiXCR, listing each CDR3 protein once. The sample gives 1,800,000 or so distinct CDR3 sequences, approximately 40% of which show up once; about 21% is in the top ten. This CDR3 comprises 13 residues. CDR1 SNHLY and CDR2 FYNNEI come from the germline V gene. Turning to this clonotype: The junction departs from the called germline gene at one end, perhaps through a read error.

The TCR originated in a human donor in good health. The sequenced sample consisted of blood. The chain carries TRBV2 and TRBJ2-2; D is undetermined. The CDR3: CASSERSTGELFF. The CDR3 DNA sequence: TGCGCCAGCAGTGAACGTTCCACCGGGGAGCTGTTTTTT. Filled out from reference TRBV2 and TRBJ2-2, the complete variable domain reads EPEVTQTPSHQVTQMGQEVILRCVPISNHLYFYWYRQILGQKVEFLVSFYNNEISEKSEIFDDQFSVERPDGSNFTLKIRSTKLEDSAMYFCASSERSTGELFFGEGSRLTVL.